This passage covers 4 T cell receptor beta chains from one sample sequenced in a study of OX40 agonist ivuxolimab in advanced cancers. TCRdb's copy holds only in-frame clones and misses some; the assay was immunoSEQ multiplex PCR. The sample yields roughly 56,000 clones, roughly 84% seen once. The specimen was CD4+ or CD8+ T cells sorted from blood, collected in a trial of the OX40 agonist ivuxolimab. The receptors originated from an adult with an advanced solid tumor such as melanoma, head and neck, liver or kidney cancer.

Only a few counts were recorded for this clone. The chain uses TRBV7-9 and TRBJ1-5, with D uncertain. The CDR3 is made up of 15 amino acids. Per germline, CDR1 SEHNR and CDR2 FQNEAQ (reference sequence). V was shortened by 5 bases and J by 0 bases, with 11 bases between the two germline ends. CDR3 residues: CASSRGPNSNQPQHF. In DNA, the CDR3 is TGTGCCAGCAGCCGCGGGCCTAATAGCAATCAGCCCCAGCATTTT.

The chain has TRBV4-3 and TRBJ2-7; D is possibly TRBD1 (5 bases). Germline V gene data show CDR1 as LGHNA and CDR2 as YSLEER. CDR3 length equals 16 residues. The ends were cut back, 4 bases at V and 0 bases at J, with 16 bases in the middle. CDR3 sequence (DNA): TGCGCCAGCAGCCGGGGCCGGAGCTCCCCCTCCTACGAGCAGTACTTC. This encodes CASSRGRSSPSYEQYF.

The gene calls are TRBV28 and TRBJ2-5; 8 bases match TRBD1. Trimming cost V 5 bases and J 6 bases; bases outside gene matches: 5. CDR1 and CDR2 (germline): MDHEN, SYDVKM. The CDR3 is 13 residues long. CDR3 in amino acids: CASSLDRGQTQYF. The CDR3, as DNA: TGTGCCAGCAGTCTCGACAGGGGACAGACCCAGTACTTC.

The J gene is TRBJ2-1, the V gene TRBV9, with a possible D match to TRBD2 (6 bases). The germline V gene has CDR1 SGDLS and CDR2 YYNGEE. V was trimmed by 0 bases and J by 8 bases, leaving 18 bases between them. The CDR3 is made up of 16 amino acids. CDR3 amino acids: CASSVAWLGGVDEQFF. In DNA form, the CDR3 reads TGTGCCAGCAGCGTAGCGTGGCTAGGCGGGGTGGATGAGCAGTTCTTC.